This T cell receptor (beta chain) was found in a study of human T cells and chemical hapten exposure. Study results and limitations: Patch test score rose with PT1 expanded TCR count, significant at thresholds 8, 16 and 32, not 4.

The time point denotes: patch test 1, 2 weeks after DPC sensitization. The treatment denotes: therapeutic diphenylcyclopropenone sensitization with weekly scalp DPC. Samples of blood were obtained prior to the application of each patch test. For the library, individual cDNA molecules each received unique molecular identifiers. In the original workflow: With a range of about 23,224 to 690,600, the median per sample was roughly 95,000 TCRs. In TCRdb, the RACE reads were re-called with MiXCR into one record per CDR3 protein. The V and J calls and clone size come from TCRdb's table, not from the authors' own analysis. The data hold some 180,000 distinct CDR3 sequences, with approximately 20% observed a single time. Concerning this clonotype itself: Antigen specificity is unknown.

This sample comprised whole blood, obtained in connection with sensitization to the hapten diphenylcyclopropenone (DPC). The source of this sequence is a woman aged 45-65 years with alopecia areata. Some clones in this sample may be carry-over from other donors' samples.

CDR3 sequence (DNA): TGTGCCAGCAGGACCACAGGGCAAGAGACCCAGTACTTC. This encodes CASRTTGQETQYF. This sequence joins TRBV28 and TRBJ2-5, with a tentative D call TRBD1 (6 bases). Germline CDR1 MDHEN, CDR2 SYDVKM. V lost 6 bases, J lost 2 bases, and 10 bases lay in between. This CDR3 comprises 13 residues. Full variable domain (remainder filled in from reference TRBV28 and TRBJ2-5): DVKVTQSSRYLVKRTGEKVFLECVQDMDHENMFWYRQDPGLGLRLIYFSYDVKMKEKGDIPEGYSVSREKKERFSLILESASTNQTSMYLCASRTTGQETQYFGPGTRLLVL.